A selection of T cell receptor beta chains follows, all from one sample in a study of T cell changes during pregnancy in multiple sclerosis. TCRdb keeps only in-frame clones here, not all; method: immunoSEQ multiplex PCR. The sample contains more than 15,000 clones, about nine tenths of which appear only once. The sequencing here drew on CD8+ T cells from peripheral blood mononuclear cells, taken in the third trimester of pregnancy. The receptors shown here come from a female donor in good health, enrolled as a control in a pregnancy study. Each CDR3 is given with its conserved first and last residue. The D gene is left open where the match is weak. The listing skips clone size in some rows; elsewhere it reads once, few, many or a size class.

size,J,V,D,DNA,CDR3
NA,TRBJ2-7,TRBV13,NA,TGTGCCAGCAGTGATCCTCTAAGCTACGAGCAGTACTTC,CASSDPLSYEQYF
NA,TRBJ2-7,TRBV10-3,TRBD1,TGTGCCATCAGAGGGGGCGAGGGGGCCTACGAGCAGTACTTC,CAIRGGEGAYEQYF
NA,TRBJ1-3,TRBV5-6,NA,TGTGCCAGCAGCTTGAGAGGGCGGAACTCTGGAAACACCATATATTTT,CASSLRGRNSGNTIYF
NA,TRBJ2-3,TRBV13,NA,TGTGCCAGCAGCTTAGGCCCCCGCGGAGATACGCAGTATTTT,CASSLGPRGDTQYF
few,TRBJ2-3,TRBV7-9,TRBD2,TGTGCCAGCAGCCTTCGGCGGGGGGCGTTAGATACGCAGTATTTT,CASSLRRGALDTQYF
NA,TRBJ2-3,TRBV5-1,TRBD2,TGCGCCAGCAGCCTACAGCGGGGGGGGGATACGCAGTATTTT,CASSLQRGGDTQYF
NA,TRBJ1-1,TRBV6-5,NA,TGTGCCAGCAGTTACTCGTCTCGTTTGTACACTGAAGCTTTCTTT,CASSYSSRLYTEAFF
NA,TRBJ1-6,TRBV4-1,NA,TGCGCCAGCAGCCAAGAGGGAGACAATTCACCCCTCCACTTT,CASSQEGDNSPLHF
NA,TRBJ2-1,TRBV7-2,NA,TGTGCCAGCAGCTTAACTTCGGGAAGGTATAGCTCCTACAATGAGCAGTTCTTC,CASSLTSGRYSSYNEQFF
NA,TRBJ1-5,TRBV19,TRBD1,TGTGCCAGTAGTACCACAGGGGGCTTTCAGCCCCAGCATTTT,CASSTTGGFQPQHF
NA,TRBJ2-1,TRBV6-4,TRBD2,TGTGCCAGCAGTGAAGGACTAGACTACAATGAGCAGTTCTTC,CASSEGLDYNEQFF
once,TRBJ1-2,TRBV7-2,NA,TGTGCCAGCAGCTTCGGCGGAGGGTCGGTCTATGGCTACACCTTC,CASSFGGGSVYGYTF
NA,TRBJ2-7,TRBV28,TRBD1,TGTGCCAGCAGCCAAGGGGGCCTTTACGAGCAGTACTTC,CASSQGGLYEQYF
NA,TRBJ1-6,TRBV4-2,NA,TGTGCCAGCAGCCAAGGGATACCAGGTTCACCCCTCCACTTT,CASSQGIPGSPLHF
NA,TRBJ1-5,TRBV7-8,TRBD1,TGTGCCAGCAGCTTTGAAAGGACAGGCTTAATTAGCAATCAGCCCCAGCATTTT,CASSFERTGLISNQPQHF
NA,TRBJ1-5,TRBV6-6,NA,TGTGCCAGCAGTTATTTGGTGGGGGCCTGGCAGCCCCAGCATTTT,CASSYLVGAWQPQHF
NA,TRBJ2-7,TRBV6-1,TRBD1,TGTGCCAGCAGTGAAGCGCACAGGGGTTACGAGCAGTACTTC,CASSEAHRGYEQYF
NA,TRBJ2-7,TRBV7-8,NA,TGTGCCAGCAGCTTAGGCCGGGCAGGGCCCACCTACGAGCAGTACTTC,CASSLGRAGPTYEQYF
NA,TRBJ2-7,TRBV6-1,TRBD2,TGTGCCAGCAGTGGGCGGGGGGCCTCCTACGAGCAGTACTTC,CASSGRGASYEQYF
NA,TRBJ1-2,TRBV6-1,TRBD1,TGTGCCAGCAGTGAAGGGGACAGCGGCGGCTACACCTTC,CASSEGDSGGYTF
NA,TRBJ1-3,TRBV5-5,TRBD1,TGTGCCAGCAGCTTGGCGGACAGGGGAGACACCATATATTTT,CASSLADRGDTIYF
NA,TRBJ2-7,TRBV11-2,TRBD2,TGTGCCAGCACCCCATGGGGGGGTACCTACGAGCAGTACTTC,CASTPWGGTYEQYF
NA,TRBJ2-7,TRBV5-1,TRBD1,TGCGCCAGCAGCTTGGGGACAGGGGGCTACGAGCAGTACTTC,CASSLGTGGYEQYF
NA,TRBJ1-1,TRBV5-4,NA,TGTGCCAGCAGCTGGGGGGACGGGGACACTGAAGCTTTCTTT,CASSWGDGDTEAFF
NA,TRBJ1-1,TRBV19,NA,TGTGCCAGTAGGGGAGCGGGATGGGAAGCTTTCTTT,CASRGAGWEAFF
NA,TRBJ1-6,TRBV7-2,NA,TGTGCCAGCACGGGGGGTGAAGGCTCCTATAATTCACCCCTCCACTTT,CASTGGEGSYNSPLHF
NA,TRBJ1-5,TRBV14,TRBD1,TGTGCCAGCAGCCGGCCCCGAAGGGCTTGGACAGGGGGCGACAATCAGCCCCAGCATTTT,CASSRPRRAWTGGDNQPQHF